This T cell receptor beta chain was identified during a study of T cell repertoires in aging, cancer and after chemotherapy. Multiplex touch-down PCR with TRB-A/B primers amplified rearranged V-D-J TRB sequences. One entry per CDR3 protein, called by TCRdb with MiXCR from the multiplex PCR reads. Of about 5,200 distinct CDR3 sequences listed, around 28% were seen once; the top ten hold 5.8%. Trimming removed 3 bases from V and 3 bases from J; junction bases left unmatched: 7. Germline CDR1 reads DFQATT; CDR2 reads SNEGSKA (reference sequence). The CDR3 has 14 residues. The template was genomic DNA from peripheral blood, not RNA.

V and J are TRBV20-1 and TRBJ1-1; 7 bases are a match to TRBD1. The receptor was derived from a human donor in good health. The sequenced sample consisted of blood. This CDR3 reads CSARKGGLHTEAFF. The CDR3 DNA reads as TGCAGTGCTAGGAAAGGGGGCTTGCACACTGAAGCTTTCTTT.